This T cell receptor (beta chain) was retrieved from a study of shared clonotypes between healthy human individuals. Study as a whole: CD4 naive and memory got three plates each, CD8 naive two, CD8 memory one. Study-wide points: Across a handful of donors, naive CD4 shared around 5.1%, naive CD8 approximately 3.5%, memory CD4 roughly 2.3%, memory CD8 0.4%.

On this clone: Its antigen is as yet unknown.

Germline V gene data show CDR1 as SGHVS and CDR2 as FNYEAQ. V lost 5 bases, J lost 2 bases, and 16 bases stayed unmatched. This CDR3 contains 18 residues. The data were produced by immunoSEQ multiplex PCR, yet TCRdb's version contains in-frame clones alone and is incomplete. The table has roughly 2,300,000 clones, around 92% seen once. The source is a man between 18 and 29 years old in good health. Some clones in this sample may be carry-over from other donors' samples. Sequenced input: naive CD4+ T cells from PBMCs. Subset noted: CD45RA+ positively selected. The V gene is TRBV7-6, the J gene TRBJ2-7; 9 bases match TRBD2. The CDR3 spells CASSKIRRASGDTYEQYF. The CDR3 DNA is TGTGCCAGCAGCAAAATTAGAAGGGCTAGCGGGGATACCTACGAGCAGTACTTC.